This TCR beta chain was identified during a study of OX40 agonist ivuxolimab in advanced cancers. The table came from immunoSEQ multiplex PCR; TCRdb's copy has only in-frame clones and leaves some out. The sample lists roughly 100,000 clones, about 86% occurring once. The ends were cut back, 0 bases at V and 7 bases at J, with 12 bases in the middle. Per the germline V gene, CDR1 is WSHSY and CDR2 is SAAADI. The CDR3 has 14 amino acids. The origin of this receptor is an adult with an advanced solid tumor such as melanoma, head and neck, liver or kidney cancer. V is TRBV10-2 and J is TRBJ1-2; D is unresolved. The sequences come from CD4+ or CD8+ T cells sorted from blood, collected in a trial of the OX40 agonist ivuxolimab. The CDR3 nucleotides read TGCGCCAGCAGTGAGTCGAGGAAATCGGGTGGCTACACCTTC. Its translation: CASSESRKSGGYTF.